Each of the 15 T cell receptor beta chains below was sequenced from the same sample in a study of T cell responses to AZD1222 COVID-19 vaccine. The method was immunoSEQ multiplex PCR; TCRdb's version includes in-frame clones alone and lacks a portion of them. Among approximately 89,000 clones listed, under 95% were seen once. Material: peripheral blood, obtained 28 days after the second AZD1222 dose. These TCRs come from an adult who received the AZD1222 COVID-19 vaccine.

The J gene is TRBJ2-1, the V gene TRBV5-1; 7 nucleotides align to TRBD2. The CDR3 contains 15 residues. Per the germline V gene, CDR1 is SGHRS and CDR2 is YFSETQ. Trimming at V came to 0 bases and at J to 7 bases, leaving 7 bases not matched to a gene. DNA for the CDR3: TGCGCCAGCAGCTTGGCCGGGACTACCTTTAATGAGCAGTTCTTC. Its translation is CASSLAGTTFNEQFF.

This chain connects TRBV27 to TRBJ1-6; D not resolved. The CDR3 spans 14 residues. CDR1 is MNHEY, CDR2 SMNVEV, per germline (reference sequence). Deletions cut 2 bases from V and 7 bases from J, with 9 bases between. CDR3 amino acids: CASSLGLSNSPLHF. For the CDR3, the DNA is TGTGCCAGCAGTTTAGGACTATCAAATTCACCCCTCCACTTT.

The chain employs TRBV11-1 and TRBJ2-7; D not certain. The CDR3 runs 15 residues. Germline V lookup: CDR1 SGHAT, CDR2 FQDESV (reference sequence). The V end lost 8 bases, the J end lost 3 bases, and 20 bases lay between the germline ends. CDR3 protein: CASSGTWSEDYEQYF. In nucleotides, the CDR3 is TGTGCCAGCTCGGGTACTTGGTCCGAAGACTACGAGCAGTACTTC.

The V and J genes are TRBV6-5 and TRBJ1-2; TRBD1 matches at 7 bases. The CDR3 is 15 residues long. Germline CDR1 and CDR2: MNHEY and SVGAGI. After removal of 4 bases from V and 4 bases from J, the junction contained 9 bases not matched to a gene. In DNA, the CDR3 is TGTGCCAGCAGTTCGGGACAGTTAAATTCCTATGGCTACACCTTC. Residues: CASSSGQLNSYGYTF.

The V call is TRBV29-1, the J call TRBJ2-2; 7 positions match TRBD1. The V gene's germline CDR1 is SQVTM and CDR2 ANQGSEA. V lost 7 bases and J lost 1; bases outside the gene matches: 0. The CDR3 extends over 12 amino acids. The CDR3 sequence is CSGTGNTGELFF. DNA for the CDR3: TGCAGCGGGACAGGGAACACCGGGGAGCTGTTTTTT.

This clone was recorded a few times. V is TRBV11-2 and J is TRBJ1-1, with D unresolved. The ends were cut back, 5 bases at V and 0 bases at J, with 7 bases in the middle. The germline V gene encodes CDR1 SGHAT and CDR2 FQNNGV. This CDR3 comprises 13 residues. In nucleotides, the CDR3 is TGTGCCAGCAGCCCAACATTGAACACTGAAGCTTTCTTT. Its translation is CASSPTLNTEAFF.

V gene TRBV5-1 combines with J gene TRBJ1-4; tentative D call: TRBD1 (6 bases). Trimming shortened V by 4 bases and J by 4 bases, and 14 bases separated the two germline ends. Germline values: CDR1 SGHRS, CDR2 YFSETQ. This CDR3 has 15 amino acids. As DNA, the CDR3 is TGCGCCAGCAGCCAGGACAGTCAGTATAATGAAAAACTGTTTTTT. Amino acid sequence: CASSQDSQYNEKLFF.

The genes are TRBV10-3 and TRBJ2-1; TRBD1 matches at 9 bases. The germline V gene has CDR1 ENHRY and CDR2 SYGVKD. CDR3 length: 16 amino acids. V was pared by 4 bases and J by 2 bases, with 6 bases of the junction left unmatched. CDR3 in DNA: TGTGCCATCAGTGCACAGGGGGCGCAGGCCTACAATGAGCAGTTCTTC. Translated: CAISAQGAQAYNEQFF.

The chain uses TRBV18 and TRBJ2-4; TRBD1 is a possible D gene (7 bases). This CDR3 has 18 residues. Germline lookup yields CDR1 KGHSH and CDR2 LQKENI. V dropped 0 bases and J dropped 0 bases, with 15 bases sitting between them. As DNA, the CDR3 is TGTGCCAGCTCACCACCGAATGCAGGGGGACTAGCCAAAAACATTCAGTACTTC. It is translated as CASSPPNAGGLAKNIQYF. The full variable domain, its missing parts supplied by reference TRBV18 and TRBJ2-4, is NAGVMQNPRHLVRRRGQEARLRCSPMKGHSHVYWYRQLPEEGLKFMVYLQKENIIDESGMPKERFSAEFPKEGPSILRIQQVVRGDSAAYFCASSPPNAGGLAKNIQYFGAGTRLSVL.

The chain is built from TRBV19 and TRBJ1-5, with D possibly TRBD1 on 5 matching bases. CDR1 is LNHDA and CDR2 is SQIVND in the germline V gene (reference sequence). The CDR3 contains 14 residues. Trimming left V 7 bases short and J 5 bases short, with 15 bases between. CDR3 DNA: TGTGCCAGTAATCCGACAGCGCGCGATCAGCCCCAGCATTTT. It yields the protein CASNPTARDQPQHF.

The table lists this clone with a few counts. This chain joins TRBV7-2 and TRBJ1-5; 8 positions match TRBD1. CDR3 length: 14 amino acids. V lost 5 bases, J lost 7 bases, and 7 bases stayed unmatched. Germline CDR1 SGHTA, CDR2 FQGNSA. The CDR3 DNA sequence: TGTGCCAGCAGCACCGGACAGGGAGGGCAGCCCCAGCATTTT. Residues: CASSTGQGGQPQHF.

This clone was seen many times. The chain links TRBV2 to TRBJ2-6, with TRBD1 matching over 10 bases. Germline V gene data show CDR1 as SNHLY and CDR2 as FYNNEI. The V gene end was trimmed by 7 bases and the J gene end by 0 bases; junction bases not matched to a gene: 6. There are 17 residues in the CDR3. The DNA for the CDR3 is TGTGCCAGCACCCCCCGGGACAGGGGCTCTGGGGCCAACGTCCTGACTTTC. It codes for CASTPRDRGSGANVLTF.

This clone was recorded a few times. The CDR3 region has the DNA TGTGCCATCAGTGGAGGACAGCCGGGGAGCAATCAGCCCCAGCATTTT. The encoded protein is CAISGGQPGSNQPQHF. This chain joins TRBV10-3 and TRBJ1-5; perhaps TRBD1 as D (6 bases). Germline CDR1 reads ENHRY; CDR2 reads SYGVKD. V gave up 4 bases and J gave up 1 base, with 14 bases separating them. The CDR3 is 16 residues long.

The chain uses TRBV18 and TRBJ1-4, with a possible D match to TRBD1 (5 bases). CDR1 and CDR2 (germline): KGHSH, LQKENI. The CDR3 length is 13 residues. Trimming cost V 4 bases and J 8 bases, with 11 bases left between them. CDR3 bases: TGTGCCAGCTCACGGGACTATGGGGAAAAACTGTTTTTT. This translates into CASSRDYGEKLFF.

The V call is TRBV5-4, the J call TRBJ1-1; D remains unclear. The CDR3 is 13 residues long. V was cut by 7 bases and J by 0 bases, with 10 bases left in between. Germline values: CDR1 SGHNT, CDR2 YYREEE (reference sequence). CDR3 residues: CASGLGLNTEAFF. CDR3 in DNA: TGTGCCAGCGGCCTGGGGTTGAACACTGAAGCTTTCTTT.